This T cell receptor (beta chain) was found in a study of blood T cell repertoires in COVID-19. This clone came up a few times. The CDR3 spans 19 residues. V lost 0 bases and J 4 bases, leaving 19 bases between the germline ends. Germline V gene sequence: CDR1 SGHTA, CDR2 FQGNSA. Exposed participants came across a COVID-19 case within 2 weeks before study entry. Measured with immunoSEQ multiplex PCR; TCRdb has only the in-frame clones, and not every one. This table holds approximately 150,000 clones, about 85% found once. Source material: PBMCs or T cells enriched from blood (not recorded which). This chain joins TRBV7-2 and TRBJ2-6; D is possibly TRBD2 (7 bases). The receptor comes from a woman aged 35 to 49 who had been exposed to COVID-19. The CDR3 nucleotides are TGTGCCAGCAGCTTAGCCCCTATGGGGGGGCTTGGGGGGGCCAACGTCCTGACTTTC. This translates into CASSLAPMGGLGGANVLTF.